The clone carrying this T cell receptor (beta chain) was observed a few times. TCRdb reprocessed the 5' RACE reads with MiXCR, giving one entry per CDR3 protein. The table includes 470,000 or so distinct CDR3 sequences, around a quarter detected once. Trimming took 5 bases from V and 0 from J; bases not matched to a gene: 5. This CDR3 has 15 amino acids. Germline loops: CDR1 MNHEY, CDR2 SVGEGT. The source of the sample is a study of T-cell memory formation after mild COVID-19. The chain uses TRBV6-2 or TRBV6-3 and TRBJ2-3, with 7 bases identical to TRBD1. Sequencing input: PBMCs or a T cell subset sorted from them (not recorded which). This clonotype was sampled from an adult woman who had mild COVID-19 (a few samples of this study predate the infection). Cell type and time point are not known. CDR3 amino acids: CASSATGMSTDTQYF. The CDR3 region has the DNA TGTGCCAGCAGTGCGACAGGGATGAGCACAGATACGCAGTATTTT.